This passage covers 18 T cell receptor beta chains from one sample sequenced in a study of T cell responses to AZD1222 COVID-19 vaccine. The assay was immunoSEQ multiplex PCR, and TCRdb's table has in-frame clones only and misses some. The sample shows 75,000 to 100,000 clones, approximately 94% of them seen only once. The sample in question was peripheral blood, obtained on day 0 of AZD1222 vaccination. The receptors were sampled from an adult in good health.

The rearrangement uses TRBV19 and TRBJ1-5; no clear D gene. The CDR3 is 12 residues long. Germline-derived CDR1 and CDR2 are LNHDA and SQIVND (reference sequence). Trimming stripped 4 bases from V and 9 bases from J, with 10 bases between. In nucleotides, the CDR3 is TGTGCCAGTAGTAAATACAGCGGGCCCCAGCATTTT. Amino acid sequence: CASSKYSGPQHF.

The chain has TRBV5-1 and TRBJ1-2, with 8 bases identical to TRBD1. The V segment lost 1 base and the J segment 3 bases; nucleotides outside the gene matches: 5. Per the germline V gene, CDR1 is SGHRS and CDR2 is YFSETQ. The CDR3 sequence is 15 residues long. This CDR3 reads CASSLISDRDYGYTF. The CDR3 DNA follows: TGCGCCAGCAGCTTGATATCGGACAGGGACTATGGCTACACCTTC.

The chain is built from TRBV19 and TRBJ1-5, with D unclear. The V gene lost 6 bases and the J gene lost 7 bases, with 19 bases spanning the gap. This CDR3 is built from 15 residues. CDR1 is LNHDA and CDR2 is SQIVND in the germline V gene (reference sequence). CDR3 sequence: CASSLGSGGVQPQHF. Here the CDR3 DNA reads TGTGCCAGTAGCCTGGGGTCGGGCGGGGTACAGCCCCAGCATTTT. The full variable domain, with the rest looked up from reference TRBV19 and TRBJ1-5, is DGGITQSPKYLFRKEGQNVTLSCEQNLNHDAMYWYRQDPGQGLRLIYYSQIVNDFQKGDIAEGYSVSREKKESFPLTVTSAQKNPTAFYLCASSLGSGGVQPQHFGDGTRLSIL.

CDR3 DNA sequence: TGTGCCAGCAGCTTTCGTATCCCGGAGGAGCAGTTCTTC. Protein: CASSFRIPEEQFF. The rearrangement joins TRBV7-8 to TRBJ2-1; no clear D gene. V gave up 3 bases and J gave up 10 bases, with 13 bases separating them. Germline V CDR1 and CDR2: SGHVS, FQNEAQ. This CDR3 has 13 amino acids. Complete variable domain (other parts from reference TRBV7-8 and TRBJ2-1): GAGVSQSPRYKVAKRGQDVALRCDPISGHVSLFWYQQALGQGPEFLTYFQNEAQLDKSGLPSDRFFAERPEGSVSTLKIQRTQQEDSAVYLCASSFRIPEEQFFGPGTRLTVL.

This clone has just a few counts. The chain employs TRBV25-1 and TRBJ2-2; D perhaps matches TRBD1 (6 bases). Trimming pared 0 bases from V and 6 bases from J, leaving 11 bases between. CDR3 length: 15 residues. In germline, CDR1 is MGHDK, CDR2 SYGVNS. In DNA, the CDR3 is TGTGCCAGCAGTGAATATGGCAGGGGTGCCGGGGAGCTGTTTTTT. Translation gives CASSEYGRGAGELFF.

This clone was detected only once. The chain employs TRBV5-4 and TRBJ2-7, with 9 bases lining up with TRBD1. With V trimmed by 3 bases and J by 2 bases, 3 bases remained unmatched. The germline CDR1 and CDR2 sequences are SGHNT and YYREEE (reference sequence). This CDR3 region has 14 residues. CDR3 nucleotides: TGTGCCAGCAGCTCCGGGACAGGGCCCTACGAGCAGTACTTC. It is translated as CASSSGTGPYEQYF.

Here the CDR3 reads CASSTSGTGDPPLHF. The CDR3 nucleotides are TGTGCCAGCAGTACCTCCGGGACAGGGGATCCACCCCTCCACTTT. The rearrangement uses TRBV28 and TRBJ1-6; 10 bases fit TRBD1. The V segment lost 5 bases and the J segment 11 bases; nucleotides outside the gene matches: 9. Per germline, CDR1 MDHEN and CDR2 SYDVKM. The length of the CDR3 is 15 residues.

This chain uses TRBV5-1 with TRBJ2-2; 9 bases match TRBD1. Trimming cost V 1 base and J 5 bases; bases outside gene matches: 6. This CDR3 contains 16 residues. Germline CDR1 and CDR2: SGHRS and YFSETQ. The CDR3 sequence: CASSLSGTGPTGELFF. The DNA for the CDR3 is TGCGCCAGCAGCTTGAGTGGGACAGGGCCTACCGGGGAGCTGTTTTTT.

The chain recombines TRBV27 with TRBJ1-1; D ambiguous. Deletions cut 2 bases from V and 5 bases from J, with 6 bases between. CDR1 is MNHEY, CDR2 SMNVEV, per germline (reference sequence). The CDR3 is made up of 12 amino acids. In DNA, the CDR3 is TGTGCCAGCAGTTTACGAGGGACTGAAGCTTTCTTT. Amino acid sequence: CASSLRGTEAFF.

The chain recombines TRBV28 with TRBJ2-3, with D perhaps matching TRBD2 (6 bases). The CDR3 consists of 15 residues. Trimming stripped 4 bases from V and 4 bases from J, with 15 bases between. Germline CDR1 MDHEN, CDR2 SYDVKM. DNA for the CDR3: TGTGCCAGCAGTTCCGCGGGGCGGGACGCAGATACGCAGTATTTT. Its translation is CASSSAGRDADTQYF.

This chain connects TRBV29-1 to TRBJ1-1, with 9 positions matching TRBD1. V trimming: 6 bases; J trimming: 0 bases; junction bases outside the gene matches: 5. Germline values: CDR1 SQVTM, CDR2 ANQGSEA. The CDR3 runs to 14 residues. CDR3 loop: CSVDRQGVNTEAFF. CDR3 sequence (DNA): TGCAGCGTGGACCGACAGGGGGTGAACACTGAAGCTTTCTTT.

The V and J genes are TRBV5-1 and TRBJ2-7, with 9 bases aligning to TRBD2. The CDR3 sequence is 16 residues long. The trim removed 0 bases at V and 2 bases at J, leaving 6 bases unmatched. CDR1 is SGHRS, CDR2 YFSETQ, per germline. CDR3 sequence reads: CASSLVASGAPYEQYF. DNA of the CDR3: TGCGCCAGCAGCTTGGTGGCTAGCGGGGCCCCCTACGAGCAGTACTTC.

The chain has TRBV11-2 and TRBJ2-7; maybe TRBD1 (6 bases). V shed 3 bases and J shed 4 bases, with 10 bases lying between them. The V gene's germline CDR1 is SGHAT and CDR2 FQNNGV. The CDR3 has 13 residues. The CDR3 here is CASSFGQGYEQYF. In nucleotides, the CDR3 is TGTGCCAGCAGCTTCGGGCAGGGGTACGAGCAGTACTTC.

The chain uses TRBV6-5 and TRBJ1-1, with D maybe TRBD1 (5 bases). CDR1 is MNHEY and CDR2 is SVGAGI in the germline V gene. V dropped 3 bases and J dropped 0 bases, with 14 bases sitting between them. The CDR3 sequence is 16 residues long. The CDR3 DNA reads TGTGCCAGCAGTTATGGTGGGGGAGTTATGAACACTGAAGCTTTCTTT. Protein: CASSYGGGVMNTEAFF.

The chain is built from TRBV7-2 and TRBJ2-2; possibly TRBD1 or TRBD2 for D (6 bases each). The CDR3 spans 15 residues. Germline assignment: CDR1 SGHTA and CDR2 FQGNSA. V lost 3 bases to trimming and J lost 7 bases, with 15 bases between them. The CDR3 protein is CASSLFLQGGGELFF. The DNA of the CDR3 is TGTGCCAGCAGCTTGTTTCTACAGGGAGGCGGGGAGCTGTTTTTT.

The chain links TRBV4-1 to TRBJ1-2; 9 bases align to TRBD1. This CDR3 region has 16 residues. After removal of 5 bases from V and 0 bases from J, the junction contained 7 bases not matched to a gene. Per the germline V gene, CDR1 is MGHRA and CDR2 is YSYEKL. The CDR3 nucleotides are TGCGCCAGCAGCGAAAAACAGGGGGCAGCTAACTATGGCTACACCTTC. The encoded protein is CASSEKQGAANYGYTF.

The chain carries TRBV10-3 and TRBJ1-5; 9 nucleotides match TRBD1. Germline CDR1 is ENHRY and CDR2 is SYGVKD. J gave up 2 bases and V 2 bases, and 4 bases lay outside the gene matches. This CDR3 has 16 amino acids. DNA for the CDR3: TGTGCCATCAGTGAGGTTGGGGACAGGGGCAATCAGCCCCAGCATTTT. The encoded protein is CAISEVGDRGNQPQHF.

The CDR3 DNA reads as TGCGCCAGCAGCGTCGGGACCCAGGGGGGTAATTCACCCCTCCACTTT. Translating gives CASSVGTQGGNSPLHF. J is TRBJ1-6 and V is TRBV5-1, with 7 bases lining up with TRBD1. The CDR3 is made up of 16 amino acids. Germline V gene lookup returns CDR1 SGHRS and CDR2 YFSETQ. V was clipped by 4 bases and J by 6 bases; unmatched bases: 10.